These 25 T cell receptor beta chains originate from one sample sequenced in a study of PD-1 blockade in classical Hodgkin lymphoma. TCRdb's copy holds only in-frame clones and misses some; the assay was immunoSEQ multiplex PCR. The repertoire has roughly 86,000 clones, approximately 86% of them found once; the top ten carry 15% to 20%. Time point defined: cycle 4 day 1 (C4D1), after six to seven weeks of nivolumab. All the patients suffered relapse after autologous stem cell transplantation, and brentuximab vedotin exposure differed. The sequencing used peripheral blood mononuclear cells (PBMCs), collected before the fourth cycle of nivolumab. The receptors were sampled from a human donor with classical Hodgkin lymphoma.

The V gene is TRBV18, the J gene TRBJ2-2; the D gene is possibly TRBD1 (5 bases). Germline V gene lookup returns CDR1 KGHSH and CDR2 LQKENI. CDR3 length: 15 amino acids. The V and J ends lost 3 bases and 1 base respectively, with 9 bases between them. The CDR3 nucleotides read TGTGCCAGCTCACCCGTAGGACAGAACACCGGGGAGCTGTTTTTT. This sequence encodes CASSPVGQNTGELFF. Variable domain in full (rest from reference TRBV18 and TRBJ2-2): NAGVMQNPRHLVRRRGQEARLRCSPMKGHSHVYWYRQLPEEGLKFMVYLQKENIIDESGMPKERFSAEFPKEGPSILRIQQVVRGDSAAYFCASSPVGQNTGELFFGEGSRLTVL.

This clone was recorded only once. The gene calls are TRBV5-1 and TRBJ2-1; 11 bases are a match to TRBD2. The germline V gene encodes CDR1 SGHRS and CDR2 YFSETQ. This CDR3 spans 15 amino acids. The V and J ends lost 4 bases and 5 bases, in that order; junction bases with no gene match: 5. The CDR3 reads CASSQLAGGNNEQFF. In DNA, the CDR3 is TGCGCCAGCAGCCAATTAGCGGGAGGGAACAATGAGCAGTTCTTC.

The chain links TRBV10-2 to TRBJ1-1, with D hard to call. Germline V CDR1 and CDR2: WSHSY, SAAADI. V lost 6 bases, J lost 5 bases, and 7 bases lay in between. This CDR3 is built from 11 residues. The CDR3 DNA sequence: TGCGCCAGCAGCCGAGAGACTGAAGCTTTCTTT. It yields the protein CASSRETEAFF.

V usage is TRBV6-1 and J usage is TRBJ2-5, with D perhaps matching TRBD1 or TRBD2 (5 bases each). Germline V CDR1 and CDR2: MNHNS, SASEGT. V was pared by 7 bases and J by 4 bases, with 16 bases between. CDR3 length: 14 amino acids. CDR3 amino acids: CASIGDPRGETQYF. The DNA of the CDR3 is TGTGCCAGCATTGGGGACCCACGAGGAGAGACCCAGTACTTC.

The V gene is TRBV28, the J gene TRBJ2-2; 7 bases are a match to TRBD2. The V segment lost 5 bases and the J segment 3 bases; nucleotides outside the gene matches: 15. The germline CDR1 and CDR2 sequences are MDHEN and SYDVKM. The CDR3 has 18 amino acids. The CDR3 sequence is CASSPVGRASGYTGELFF. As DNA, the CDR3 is TGTGCCAGCAGTCCAGTAGGCCGAGCTAGCGGCTACACCGGGGAGCTGTTTTTT. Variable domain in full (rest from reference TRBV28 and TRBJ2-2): DVKVTQSSRYLVKRTGEKVFLECVQDMDHENMFWYRQDPGLGLRLIYFSYDVKMKEKGDIPEGYSVSREKKERFSLILESASTNQTSMYLCASSPVGRASGYTGELFFGEGSRLTVL.

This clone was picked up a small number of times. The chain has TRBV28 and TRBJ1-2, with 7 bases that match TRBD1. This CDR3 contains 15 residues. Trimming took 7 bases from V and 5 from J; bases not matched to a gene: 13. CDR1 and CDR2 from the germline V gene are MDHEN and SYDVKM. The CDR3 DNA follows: TGTGCCAGCATCAGAAGCCCGGGGACAGATTATGGCTACACCTTC. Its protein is CASIRSPGTDYGYTF.

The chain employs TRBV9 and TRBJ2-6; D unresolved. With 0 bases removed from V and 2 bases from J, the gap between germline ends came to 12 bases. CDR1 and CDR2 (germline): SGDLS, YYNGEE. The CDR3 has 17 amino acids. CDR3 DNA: TGTGCCAGCAGCGTAGCGGTGGTAGTCGCTGGGGCCAACGTCCTGACTTTC. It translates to CASSVAVVVAGANVLTF.

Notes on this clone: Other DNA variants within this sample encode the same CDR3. CDR3 sequence (DNA): TGTGCCAGCAGTGAACACGGGTACGAGCAGTACTTC. This translates into CASSEHGYEQYF. The chain carries TRBV6-1 and TRBJ2-7, with no clear D. Germline values: CDR1 MNHNS, CDR2 SASEGT. The V end was cut by 2 bases, the J end by 4 bases, with 6 bases between. The CDR3 spans 12 residues.

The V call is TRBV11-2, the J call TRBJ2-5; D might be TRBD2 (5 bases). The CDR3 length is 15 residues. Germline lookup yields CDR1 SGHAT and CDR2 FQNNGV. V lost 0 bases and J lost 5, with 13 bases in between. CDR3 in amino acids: CASSLDRRIPETQYF. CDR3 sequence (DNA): TGTGCCAGCAGCTTAGATCGGAGGATCCCGGAGACCCAGTACTTC. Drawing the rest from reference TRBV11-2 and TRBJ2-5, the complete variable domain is EAGVAQSPRYKIIEKRQSVAFWCNPISGHATLYWYQQILGQGPKLLIQFQNNGVVDDSQLPKDRFSAERLKGVDSTLKIQPAKLEDSAVYLCASSLDRRIPETQYFGPGTRLLVL.

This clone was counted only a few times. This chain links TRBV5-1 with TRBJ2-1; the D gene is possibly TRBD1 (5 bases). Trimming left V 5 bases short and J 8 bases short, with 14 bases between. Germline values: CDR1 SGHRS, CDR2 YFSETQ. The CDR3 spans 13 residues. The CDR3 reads CASSSQGSYEQFF. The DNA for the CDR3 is TGCGCCAGCAGTTCTCAGGGTAGCTATGAGCAGTTCTTC.

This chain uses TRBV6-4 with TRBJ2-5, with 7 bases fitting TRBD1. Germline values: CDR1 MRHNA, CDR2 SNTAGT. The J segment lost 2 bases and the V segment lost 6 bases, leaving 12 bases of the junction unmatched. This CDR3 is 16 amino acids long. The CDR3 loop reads CASRPRPGTAQETQYF. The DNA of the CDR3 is TGTGCCAGCAGGCCCCGTCCCGGGACAGCTCAAGAGACCCAGTACTTC.

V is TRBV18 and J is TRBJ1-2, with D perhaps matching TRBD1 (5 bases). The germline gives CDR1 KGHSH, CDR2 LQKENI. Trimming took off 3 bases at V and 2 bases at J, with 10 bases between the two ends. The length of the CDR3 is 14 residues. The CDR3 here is CASSPGRGNYGYTF. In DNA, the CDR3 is TGTGCCAGCTCACCGGGGCGAGGGAACTATGGCTACACCTTC. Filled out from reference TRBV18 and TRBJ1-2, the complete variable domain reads NAGVMQNPRHLVRRRGQEARLRCSPMKGHSHVYWYRQLPEEGLKFMVYLQKENIIDESGMPKERFSAEFPKEGPSILRIQQVVRGDSAAYFCASSPGRGNYGYTFGSGTRLTVV.

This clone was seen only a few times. The CDR3 DNA reads as TGTGCCAGTAGTAGCCCCCAGGGCGGCTACACCTTC. It translates to CASSSPQGGYTF. V usage is TRBV19 and J usage is TRBJ1-2; TRBD1 is a possible D gene (5 bases). Deletions cut 4 bases from V and 8 bases from J, with 11 bases between. The CDR3 is 12 amino acids. The germline V gene encodes CDR1 LNHDA and CDR2 SQIVND (reference sequence).

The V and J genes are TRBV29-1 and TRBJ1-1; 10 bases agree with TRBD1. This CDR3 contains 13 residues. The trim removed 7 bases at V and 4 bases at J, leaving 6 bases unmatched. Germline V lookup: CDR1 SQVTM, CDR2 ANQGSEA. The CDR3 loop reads CSATTGGRTEAFF. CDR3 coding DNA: TGCAGCGCCACGACAGGGGGCCGCACTGAAGCTTTCTTT.

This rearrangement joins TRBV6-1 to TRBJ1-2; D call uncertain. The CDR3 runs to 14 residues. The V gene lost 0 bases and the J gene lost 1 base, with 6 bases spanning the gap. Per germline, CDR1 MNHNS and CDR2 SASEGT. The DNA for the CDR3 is TGTGCCAGCAGTGAAGCGGGAGTTAACTATGGCTACACCTTC. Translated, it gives CASSEAGVNYGYTF.

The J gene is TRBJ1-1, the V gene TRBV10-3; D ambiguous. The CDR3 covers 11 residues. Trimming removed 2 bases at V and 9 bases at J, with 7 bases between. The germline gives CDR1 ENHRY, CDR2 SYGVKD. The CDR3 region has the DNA TGTGCCATCAGTGAGGGGCCGAAAGCTTTCTTT. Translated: CAISEGPKAFF.

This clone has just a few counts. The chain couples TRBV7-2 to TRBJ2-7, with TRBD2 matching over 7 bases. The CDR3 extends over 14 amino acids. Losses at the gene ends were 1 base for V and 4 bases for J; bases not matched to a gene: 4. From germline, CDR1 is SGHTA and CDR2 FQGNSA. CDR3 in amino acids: CASSLVAGVYEQYF. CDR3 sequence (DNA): TGTGCCAGCAGCTTAGTTGCGGGAGTATACGAGCAGTACTTC.

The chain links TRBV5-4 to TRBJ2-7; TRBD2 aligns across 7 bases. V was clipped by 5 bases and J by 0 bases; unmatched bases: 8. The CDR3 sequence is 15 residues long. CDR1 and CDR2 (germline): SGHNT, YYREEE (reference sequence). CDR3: CASRDGERDSYEQYF. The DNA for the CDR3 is TGTGCCAGCAGGGACGGAGAGCGGGACTCCTACGAGCAGTACTTC.

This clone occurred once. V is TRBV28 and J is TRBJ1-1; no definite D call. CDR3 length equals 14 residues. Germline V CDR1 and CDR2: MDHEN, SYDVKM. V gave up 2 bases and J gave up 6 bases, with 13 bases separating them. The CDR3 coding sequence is TGTGCCAGCAGTTTAGCACAGTATTTTGCTGAAGCTTTCTTT. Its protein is CASSLAQYFAEAFF.

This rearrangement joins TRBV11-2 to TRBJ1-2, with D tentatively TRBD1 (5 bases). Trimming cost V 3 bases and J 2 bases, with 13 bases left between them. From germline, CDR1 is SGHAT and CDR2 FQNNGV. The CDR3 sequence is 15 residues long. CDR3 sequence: CASSLGPESNYGYTF. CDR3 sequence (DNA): TGTGCCAGCAGCTTGGGACCCGAGTCCAACTATGGCTACACCTTC.

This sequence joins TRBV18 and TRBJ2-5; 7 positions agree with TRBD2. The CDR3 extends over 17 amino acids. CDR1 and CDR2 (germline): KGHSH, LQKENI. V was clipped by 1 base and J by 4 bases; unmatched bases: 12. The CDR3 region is CASSPLKSGAGLETQYF. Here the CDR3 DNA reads TGTGCCAGCTCACCACTAAAAAGCGGGGCAGGGTTAGAGACCCAGTACTTC. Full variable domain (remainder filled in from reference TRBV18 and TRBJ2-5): NAGVMQNPRHLVRRRGQEARLRCSPMKGHSHVYWYRQLPEEGLKFMVYLQKENIIDESGMPKERFSAEFPKEGPSILRIQQVVRGDSAAYFCASSPLKSGAGLETQYFGPGTRLLVL.

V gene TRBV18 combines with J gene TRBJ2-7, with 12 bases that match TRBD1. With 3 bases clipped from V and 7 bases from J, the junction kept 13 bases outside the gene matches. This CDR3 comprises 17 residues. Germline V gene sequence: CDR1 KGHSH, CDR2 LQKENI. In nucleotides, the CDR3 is TGTGCCAGCTCACCCCGCGGACCGGGACAGGGGGCAGTGGAGCAGTACTTC. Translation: CASSPRGPGQGAVEQYF.

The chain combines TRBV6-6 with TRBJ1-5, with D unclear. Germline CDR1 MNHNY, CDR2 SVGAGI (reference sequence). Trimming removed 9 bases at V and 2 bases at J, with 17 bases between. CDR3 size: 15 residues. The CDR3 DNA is TGTGCCAGGTTCGGGGTCGGAGTGGGCAATCAGCCCCAGCATTTT. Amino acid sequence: CARFGVGVGNQPQHF.

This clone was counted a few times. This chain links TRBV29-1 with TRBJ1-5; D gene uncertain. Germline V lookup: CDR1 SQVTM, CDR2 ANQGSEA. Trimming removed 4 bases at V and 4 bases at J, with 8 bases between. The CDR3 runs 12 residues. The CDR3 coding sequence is TGCAGCGTTGGGGCTTCAAATCAGCCCCAGCATTTT. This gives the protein CSVGASNQPQHF.

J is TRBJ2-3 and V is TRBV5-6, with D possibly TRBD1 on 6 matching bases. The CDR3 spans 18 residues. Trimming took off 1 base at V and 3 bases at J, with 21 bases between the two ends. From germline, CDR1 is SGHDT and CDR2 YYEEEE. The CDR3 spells CASSLFLGGHLGTDTQYF. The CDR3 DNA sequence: TGTGCCAGCAGCTTGTTTCTAGGGGGACACCTGGGGACAGATACGCAGTATTTT.